The 9 T cell receptor beta chains below come from one sample, sequenced in a study of T cell responses to AZD1222 COVID-19 vaccine. Measured with immunoSEQ multiplex PCR; TCRdb has only the in-frame clones, and not every one. The sample includes roughly 98,000 clones, about nine tenths of them seen just once. The specimen comprised peripheral blood, sampled 28 days after the second AZD1222 dose. Source of these receptors: an adult who received the AZD1222 COVID-19 vaccine.

The V call is TRBV28, the J call TRBJ1-3; unclear D gene. CDR3 length equals 15 residues. Trimming shortened V by 5 bases and J by 0 bases, and 11 bases separated the two germline ends. Per the germline V gene, CDR1 is MDHEN and CDR2 is SYDVKM. The CDR3 coding sequence is TGTGCCAGCAGTAGGATGAGAAGCTCTGGAAACACCATATATTTT. Amino acids: CASSRMRSSGNTIYF.

The chain recombines TRBV28 with TRBJ2-7, with a weak D call TRBD1 (7 bases). V was cut by 8 bases and J by 3 bases, with 14 bases left in between. Germline CDR1 is MDHEN and CDR2 is SYDVKM. The length of the CDR3 is 13 residues. CDR3 DNA sequence: TGTGCCAGCCGCGGGACAGTTTACTACGAGCAGTACTTC. It encodes CASRGTVYYEQYF.

The chain recombines TRBV28 with TRBJ2-6, with TRBD1 as a possible D gene (6 bases). Germline CDR1 and CDR2: MDHEN and SYDVKM. V was cut by 3 bases and J by 1 base, with 13 bases left in between. This CDR3 spans 17 amino acids. DNA of the CDR3: TGTGCCAGCAGTTTTATGGACAGCAAGTCTGGGGCCAACGTCCTGACTTTC. Translating gives CASSFMDSKSGANVLTF.

This chain connects TRBV12-3 or TRBV12-4 to TRBJ1-1, with unresolved D. Trimming took off 2 bases at V and 1 base at J, with 5 bases between the two ends. The CDR3 sequence is 13 residues long. CDR3 in DNA: TGTGCCAGCAGTTTATCCAGGAACACTGAAGCTTTCTTT. Translated, it gives CASSLSRNTEAFF.

The chain links TRBV24-1 to TRBJ2-7, with 9 bases matching TRBD1. The ends lost 2 bases at V and 6 bases at J; junction bases unmatched: 4. Germline loops: CDR1 KGHDR, CDR2 SFDVKD. This CDR3 contains 14 residues. CDR3 in amino acids: CATSDWTGVGEQYF. In DNA, the CDR3 is TGTGCCACCAGTGATTGGACAGGGGTTGGCGAGCAGTACTTC.

This sequence joins TRBV27 and TRBJ2-5; 8 nucleotides line up with TRBD1. Unmatched junction bases numbered 7, after V lost 6 bases and J lost 4 bases. This CDR3 contains 14 residues. Germline V lookup: CDR1 MNHEY, CDR2 SMNVEV (reference sequence). Written as DNA, the CDR3 is TGTGCCAGCAGAGTGACAGGGGCGGGAGAGACCCAGTACTTC. It yields the protein CASRVTGAGETQYF.

The gene calls are TRBV6-5 and TRBJ1-2; D possibly corresponds to TRBD1 (6 bases). The CDR3 covers 15 residues. Trimming stripped 6 bases from V and 2 bases from J, with 16 bases between. Germline CDR1 reads MNHEY; CDR2 reads SVGAGI. The CDR3 region is CASSPAGGVNYGYTF. Here the CDR3 DNA reads TGTGCCAGCAGCCCAGCCGGGGGCGTCAACTATGGCTACACCTTC.

CDR3 bases: TGTGCTAGTGCCATTGGGCAGGGCGGCTATGGCTACACCTTC. Residues: CASAIGQGGYGYTF. The chain joins TRBV12-5 to TRBJ1-2, with a tentative D call TRBD1 (5 bases). V shed 7 bases and J shed 4 bases, with 16 bases lying between them. The CDR3 has 14 amino acids. Per the germline V gene, CDR1 is LGHNT and CDR2 is FRNRAP.

This clone came up a few times. This chain connects TRBV7-2 to TRBJ2-3; the match to TRBD1 covers 9 bases. V lost 3 bases to trimming and J lost 6 bases; unmatched junction nucleotides: 7. Germline V gene lookup returns CDR1 SGHTA and CDR2 FQGNSA. The CDR3 is 15 amino acids. CDR3 residues: CASSFGTGRRDTQYF. The CDR3 region has the DNA TGTGCCAGCAGCTTCGGGACAGGGAGGAGGGATACGCAGTATTTT.